This T cell receptor (beta chain) comes out of a study of blood T cell repertoires in COVID-19. As for the study in general: Italy, Spain and the United States were the sources of the convalescent and acute COVID-19 samples. Sample material is recorded as cDNA or gDNA derived from T cells, B-cell-depleted T cells, or PBMCs.

Methods used by the authors: Scientists estimated how many nucleated cells there were by amplifying reference gene primers. The protocol was immunoSEQ multiplex PCR, while the TCRdb copy is restricted to in-frame clones and leaves out a portion. D and trimming come from the DNA, and the V and J calls and clone size come from that table. The sample has some 26,000 clones; 89% are singletons. There are 14 residues in the CDR3. Trimming stripped 0 bases from V and 5 bases from J, with 10 bases between. The germline V gene has CDR1 SGHTA and CDR2 FQGNSA. Sample: peripheral blood. The rearrangement uses TRBV7-2 and TRBJ2-5; D is undetermined. The receptor was derived from a human donor in a cohort sampled during active COVID-19. The CDR3 reads CASSLASAWETQYF. For the CDR3, the DNA is TGTGCCAGCAGCTTAGCGAGCGCTTGGGAGACCCAGTACTTC.